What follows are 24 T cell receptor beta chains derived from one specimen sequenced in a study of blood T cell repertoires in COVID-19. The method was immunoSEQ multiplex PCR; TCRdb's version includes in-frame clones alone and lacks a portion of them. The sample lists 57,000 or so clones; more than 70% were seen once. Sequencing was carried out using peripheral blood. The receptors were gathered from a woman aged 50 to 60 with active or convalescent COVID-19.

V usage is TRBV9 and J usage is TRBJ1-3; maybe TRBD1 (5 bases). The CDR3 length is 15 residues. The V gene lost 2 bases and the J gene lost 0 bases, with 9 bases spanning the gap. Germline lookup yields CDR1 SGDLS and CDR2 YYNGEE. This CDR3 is CASSVTGDSGNTIYF. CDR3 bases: TGTGCCAGCAGCGTTACAGGTGACTCTGGAAACACCATATATTTT.

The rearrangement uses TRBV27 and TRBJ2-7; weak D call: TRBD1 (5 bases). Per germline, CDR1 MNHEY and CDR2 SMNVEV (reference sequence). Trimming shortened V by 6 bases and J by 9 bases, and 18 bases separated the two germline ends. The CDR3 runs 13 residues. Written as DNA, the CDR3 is TGTGCCAGCAGCCCAGGGTGGTCTTCGGGGCAGTACTTC. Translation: CASSPGWSSGQYF.

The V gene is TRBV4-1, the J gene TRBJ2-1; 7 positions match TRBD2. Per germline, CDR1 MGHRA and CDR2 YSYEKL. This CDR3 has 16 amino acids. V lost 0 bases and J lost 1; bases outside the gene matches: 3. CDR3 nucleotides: TGCGCCAGCAGCCAAGAGGCTAGCGGATCCTACAATGAGCAGTTCTTC. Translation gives CASSQEASGSYNEQFF.

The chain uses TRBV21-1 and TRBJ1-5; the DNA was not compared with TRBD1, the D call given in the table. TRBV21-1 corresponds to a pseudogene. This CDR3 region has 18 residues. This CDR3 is CASSNLSPRDSSNQPQHF. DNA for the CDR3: TGTGCCAGCAGCAATCTGAGCCCCCGGGACAGTAGCAATCAGCCCCAGCATTTT.

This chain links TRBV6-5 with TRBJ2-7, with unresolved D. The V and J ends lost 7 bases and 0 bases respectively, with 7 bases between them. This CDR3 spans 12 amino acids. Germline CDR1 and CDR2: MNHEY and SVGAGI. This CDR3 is CASTESSYEQYF. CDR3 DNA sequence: TGTGCCAGCACCGAGAGCTCCTACGAGCAGTACTTC.

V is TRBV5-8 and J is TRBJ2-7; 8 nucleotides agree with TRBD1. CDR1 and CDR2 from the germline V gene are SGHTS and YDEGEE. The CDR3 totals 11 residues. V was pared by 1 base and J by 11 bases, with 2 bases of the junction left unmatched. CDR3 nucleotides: TGTGCCAGCAGCTTGACGGACAGGGAGTACTTC. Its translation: CASSLTDREYF.

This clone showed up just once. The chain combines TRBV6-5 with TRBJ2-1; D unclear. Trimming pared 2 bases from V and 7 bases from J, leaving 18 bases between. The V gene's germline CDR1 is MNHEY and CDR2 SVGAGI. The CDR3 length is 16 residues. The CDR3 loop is CASSYATGQAGNEQFF. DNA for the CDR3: TGTGCCAGCAGTTACGCGACTGGTCAAGCTGGTAATGAGCAGTTCTTC.

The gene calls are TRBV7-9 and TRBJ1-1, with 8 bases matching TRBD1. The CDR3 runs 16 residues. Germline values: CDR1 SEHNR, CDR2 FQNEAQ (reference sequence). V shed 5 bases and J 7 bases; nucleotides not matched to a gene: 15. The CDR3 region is CASSGEGQGLIDEAFF. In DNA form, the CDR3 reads TGTGCCAGCAGCGGGGAAGGACAGGGCCTAATAGATGAAGCTTTCTTT.

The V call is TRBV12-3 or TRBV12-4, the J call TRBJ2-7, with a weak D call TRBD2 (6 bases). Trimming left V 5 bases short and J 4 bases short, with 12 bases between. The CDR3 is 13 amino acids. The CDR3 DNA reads TGTGCCAGCAGTCCGCGGACTATATACGAGCAGTACTTC. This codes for CASSPRTIYEQYF.

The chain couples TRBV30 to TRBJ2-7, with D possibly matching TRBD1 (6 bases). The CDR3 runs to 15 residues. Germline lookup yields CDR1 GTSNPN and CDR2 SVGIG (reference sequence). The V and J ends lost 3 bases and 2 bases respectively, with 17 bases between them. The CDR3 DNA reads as TGTGCCTGGAGCTCAAGGGGGTATAGGACCTACGAGCAGTACTTC. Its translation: CAWSSRGYRTYEQYF.

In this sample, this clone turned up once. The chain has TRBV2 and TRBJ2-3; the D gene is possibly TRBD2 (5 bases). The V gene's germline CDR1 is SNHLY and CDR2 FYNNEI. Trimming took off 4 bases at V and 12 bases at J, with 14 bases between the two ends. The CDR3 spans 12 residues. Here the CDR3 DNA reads TGTGCCAGCAGTGTGGCCCTAGCCTCACAGTATTTT. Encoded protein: CASSVALASQYF.

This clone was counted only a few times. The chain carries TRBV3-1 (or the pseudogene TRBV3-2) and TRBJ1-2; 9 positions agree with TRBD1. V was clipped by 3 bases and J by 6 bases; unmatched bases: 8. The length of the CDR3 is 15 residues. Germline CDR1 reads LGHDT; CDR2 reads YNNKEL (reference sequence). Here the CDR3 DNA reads TGTGCCAGCAGCCAGGGACAGGGAGCGGGTGATGGCTACACCTTC. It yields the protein CASSQGQGAGDGYTF.

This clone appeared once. CDR3: CASSEGQIGTEAFF. Here the CDR3 DNA reads TGTGCCAGCAGTGAGGGACAGATTGGGACTGAAGCTTTCTTT. The chain has TRBV2 and TRBJ1-1; TRBD1 agrees at 7 bases. The CDR3 runs to 14 residues. Looked up from germline, CDR1 is SNHLY and CDR2 is FYNNEI. The J segment lost 5 bases and the V segment lost 3 bases, leaving 6 bases of the junction unmatched.

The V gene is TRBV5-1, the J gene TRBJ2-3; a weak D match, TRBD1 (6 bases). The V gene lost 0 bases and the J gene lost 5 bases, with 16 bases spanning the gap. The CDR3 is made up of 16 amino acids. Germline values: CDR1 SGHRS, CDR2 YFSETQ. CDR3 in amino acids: CASSLEATGGIDTQYF. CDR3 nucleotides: TGCGCCAGCAGCTTGGAGGCGACAGGAGGAATAGATACGCAGTATTTT.

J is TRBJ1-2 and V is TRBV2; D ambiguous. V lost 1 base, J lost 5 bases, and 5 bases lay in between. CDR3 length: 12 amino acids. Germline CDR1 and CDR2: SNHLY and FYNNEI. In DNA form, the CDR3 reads TGTGCCAGCAGTGAAGAACAGTATGGCTACACCTTC. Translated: CASSEEQYGYTF.

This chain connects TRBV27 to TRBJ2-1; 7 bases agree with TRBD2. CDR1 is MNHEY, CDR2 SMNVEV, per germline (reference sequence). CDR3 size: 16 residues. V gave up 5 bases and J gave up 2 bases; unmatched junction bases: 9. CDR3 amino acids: CASSGRGRSAYNEQFF. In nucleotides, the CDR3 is TGTGCCAGCAGTGGTCGCGGGAGAAGCGCCTACAATGAGCAGTTCTTC.

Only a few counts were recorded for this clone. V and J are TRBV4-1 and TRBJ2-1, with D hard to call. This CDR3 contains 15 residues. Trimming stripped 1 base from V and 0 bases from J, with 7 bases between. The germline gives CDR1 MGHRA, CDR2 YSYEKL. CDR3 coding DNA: TGCGCCAGCAGCCAAGGCACTGACTCCTACAATGAGCAGTTCTTC. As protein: CASSQGTDSYNEQFF.

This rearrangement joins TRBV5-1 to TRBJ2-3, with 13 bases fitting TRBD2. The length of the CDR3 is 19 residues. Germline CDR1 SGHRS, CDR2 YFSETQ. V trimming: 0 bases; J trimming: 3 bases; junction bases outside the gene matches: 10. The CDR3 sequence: CASSLEGRGLAGFTDTQYF. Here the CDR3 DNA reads TGCGCCAGCAGCTTGGAGGGTCGGGGACTAGCGGGATTTACAGATACGCAGTATTTT.

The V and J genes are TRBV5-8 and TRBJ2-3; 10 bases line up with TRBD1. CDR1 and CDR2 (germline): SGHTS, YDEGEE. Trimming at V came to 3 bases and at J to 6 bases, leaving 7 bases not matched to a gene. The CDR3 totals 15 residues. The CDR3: CASSSTSGQGDTQYF. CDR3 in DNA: TGTGCCAGCAGCTCCACTTCGGGACAGGGGGATACGCAGTATTTT.

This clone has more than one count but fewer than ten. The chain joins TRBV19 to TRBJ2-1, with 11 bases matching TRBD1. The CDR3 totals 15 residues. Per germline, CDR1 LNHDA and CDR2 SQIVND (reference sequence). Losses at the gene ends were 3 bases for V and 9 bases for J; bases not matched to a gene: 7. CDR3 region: CASSIGTGGLREQFF. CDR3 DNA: TGTGCCAGTAGTATTGGGACAGGGGGGCTCCGTGAGCAGTTCTTC.

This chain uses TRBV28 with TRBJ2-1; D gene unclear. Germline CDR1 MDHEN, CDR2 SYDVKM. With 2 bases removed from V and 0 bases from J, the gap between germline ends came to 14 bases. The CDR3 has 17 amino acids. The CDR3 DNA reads TGTGCCAGCAGTTTAAACCCGCGGATCAACTCCTACAATGAGCAGTTCTTC. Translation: CASSLNPRINSYNEQFF. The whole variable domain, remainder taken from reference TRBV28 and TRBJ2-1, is DVKVTQSSRYLVKRTGEKVFLECVQDMDHENMFWYRQDPGLGLRLIYFSYDVKMKEKGDIPEGYSVSREKKERFSLILESASTNQTSMYLCASSLNPRINSYNEQFFGPGTRLTVL.

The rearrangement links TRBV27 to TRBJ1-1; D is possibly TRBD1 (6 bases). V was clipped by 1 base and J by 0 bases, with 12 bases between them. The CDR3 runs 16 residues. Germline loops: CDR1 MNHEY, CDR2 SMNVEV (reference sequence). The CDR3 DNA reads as TGTGCCAGCAGTTTATGGGCAGGGGTGGTGAACACTGAAGCTTTCTTT. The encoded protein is CASSLWAGVVNTEAFF.

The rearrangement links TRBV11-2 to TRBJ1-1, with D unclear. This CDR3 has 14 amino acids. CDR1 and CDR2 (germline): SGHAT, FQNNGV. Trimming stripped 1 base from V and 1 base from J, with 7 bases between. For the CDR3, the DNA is TGTGCCAGCAGCTTAGGGAGTTCGAACACTGAAGCTTTCTTT. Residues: CASSLGSSNTEAFF. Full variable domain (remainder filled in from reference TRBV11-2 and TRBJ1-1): EAGVAQSPRYKIIEKRQSVAFWCNPISGHATLYWYQQILGQGPKLLIQFQNNGVVDDSQLPKDRFSAERLKGVDSTLKIQPAKLEDSAVYLCASSLGSSNTEAFFGQGTRLTVV.

The CDR3: CASSSDQGSSYNSPLHF. DNA of the CDR3: TGTGCCAGCAGCTCGGACCAGGGTTCCTCCTATAATTCACCCCTCCACTTT. V usage is TRBV7-8 and J usage is TRBJ1-6; D might be TRBD1 (5 bases). Per the germline V gene, CDR1 is SGHVS and CDR2 is FQNEAQ. V was shortened by 4 bases and J by 0 bases, with 13 bases between the two germline ends. This CDR3 comprises 17 residues. Supplemented by reference TRBV7-8 and TRBJ1-6, the full variable domain reads GAGVSQSPRYKVAKRGQDVALRCDPISGHVSLFWYQQALGQGPEFLTYFQNEAQLDKSGLPSDRFFAERPEGSVSTLKIQRTQQEDSAVYLCASSSDQGSSYNSPLHFGNGTRLTVT.